A selection of T cell receptor beta chains follows, all from one sample in a study of cytomegalovirus exposure and HLA in healthy donors. Clones were read by immunoSEQ multiplex PCR, and TCRdb kept only the in-frame ones, dropping some. The sample includes roughly 97,000 clones, roughly 78% of them seen just once. The sequenced sample consisted of PBMCs. The receptors stem from a woman between 40 and 55 years old in good health and CMV-seronegative. Each CDR3 is given with its conserved first and last residue. The D gene is left open where the match is weak. Size tells how often a clone was seen (once, few, many) or the class of an expanded clone, and some rows leave it out.

.,TRBJ2-3,TRBD1,TRBV9,CASSVGGTGVTNTQYF,TGTGCCAGCAGCGTAGGAGGGACAGGGGTCACAAATACGCAGTATTTT
.,TRBJ1-3,.,TRBV28,CASGQLGNTIYF,TGTGCCAGTGGACAGCTCGGAAACACCATATATTTT
.,TRBJ2-2,.,TRBV2,CASSEALRFVAGELFF,TGTGCCAGCAGTGAAGCGCTTCGGTTCGTCGCCGGGGAGCTGTTTTTT
.,TRBJ2-2,.,TRBV19,CASSTEVGSTGELFF,TGTGCCAGTAGTACTGAGGTGGGGAGCACCGGGGAGCTGTTTTTT
.,TRBJ2-2,.,TRBV14,CASSQAQSTGELFF,TGTGCCAGCAGCCAAGCCCAATCCACCGGGGAGCTGTTTTTT
.,TRBJ2-3,TRBD1,TRBV2,CASRAPGQGDHTQYF,TGTGCCAGCAGAGCCCCGGGACAGGGGGACCATACGCAGTATTTT
.,TRBJ2-7,.,TRBV28,CASSLWGQTLSLYEQYF,TGTGCCAGCAGTTTATGGGGGCAAACTTTGTCCTTATACGAGCAGTACTTC
.,TRBJ1-4,TRBD1,TRBV15,CATNPTGDEKLFF,TGTGCCACCAATCCAACAGGGGATGAAAAACTGTTTTTT
.,TRBJ2-1,.,TRBV7-6,CASSSNPSGPLAYNEQFF,TGTGCCAGCAGCTCCAACCCAAGTGGCCCCTTGGCCTACAATGAGCAGTTCTTC
.,TRBJ1-2,TRBD1,TRBV27,CASSQGAKYGYTF,TGTGCCAGCTCCCAGGGGGCGAAGTACGGCTACACCTTC
.,TRBJ1-4,.,TRBV5-1,CASSLNEKLFF,TGCGCCAGCAGTCTAAATGAAAAACTGTTTTTT
.,TRBJ2-1,.,TRBV11-1,CASSYTSTGSPSSYNEQFF,TGTGCCAGCAGCTATACGTCAACAGGGAGCCCCTCTTCATACAATGAGCAGTTCTTC
few,TRBJ2-2,TRBD2,TRBV11-3,CASRGAGVAGELFF,TGTGCCAGCAGAGGAGCGGGAGTCGCCGGGGAGCTGTTTTTT
.,TRBJ1-3,.,TRBV6-1,CASSAGFENTIYF,TGTGCCAGCAGTGCAGGGTTTGAAAACACCATATATTTT
.,TRBJ1-1,TRBD1,TRBV9,CASSVSGTGFIYTEAFF,TGTGCCAGCAGCGTATCCGGGACAGGGTTTATCTACACTGAAGCTTTCTTT
.,TRBJ1-5,TRBD1,TRBV7-2,CASSLSGQGNQPQHF,TGTGCCAGCAGCTTATCGGGACAGGGGAATCAGCCCCAGCATTTT
.,TRBJ2-5,.,TRBV25-1,CASSERADPRGETQYF,TGTGCCAGCAGTGAGAGAGCAGACCCCCGAGGAGAGACCCAGTACTTC
.,TRBJ2-7,.,TRBV28,CASSLTARSSYEQYF,TGTGCCAGCAGTTTAACTGCCCGGAGCTCCTACGAGCAGTACTTC
.,TRBJ1-1,.,TRBV2,CARQADMNTEAFF,TGTGCCAGACAGGCAGACATGAACACTGAAGCTTTCTTT
few,TRBJ2-4,.,TRBV5-6,CASSSFVERNIQYF,TGTGCCAGCAGCAGTTTTGTGGAGAGGAACATTCAGTACTTC
.,TRBJ2-7,TRBD2,TRBV5-4,CASSFGTSGSYEQYF,TGTGCCAGCAGCTTCGGGACTAGCGGGAGCTACGAGCAGTACTTC
.,TRBJ1-3,TRBD1,TRBV7-9,CASSLTGAGNTIYF,TGTGCCAGCAGCTTAACAGGGGCTGGAAACACCATATATTTT
.,TRBJ2-6,.,TRBV21-1,CASSLRQGRSGANVLTF,TGTGCCAGCAGCCTAAGACAGGGTCGCTCTGGGGCCAACGTCCTGACTTTC
.,TRBJ1-2,.,TRBV9,CASSATVNYGYTF,TGTGCCAGCAGCGCGACAGTGAACTATGGCTACACCTTC
.,TRBJ2-7,TRBD1,TRBV15,CATSRDPTGGEQYF,TGTGCCACCAGCAGAGACCCGACAGGGGGCGAGCAGTACTTC
few,TRBJ2-3,.,TRBV7-2,CASSLRLTSSTDTQYF,TGTGCCAGCAGCTTACGACTGACTTCTAGCACAGATACGCAGTATTTT
.,TRBJ1-4,TRBD1,TRBV9,CASSPSSGGPSNEKLFF,TGTGCCAGCAGCCCATCATCAGGGGGTCCCTCTAATGAAAAACTGTTTTTT
once,TRBJ2-7,.,TRBV20-1,CSAGLVDGGYF,TGCAGTGCTGGGTTGGTGGACGGAGGGTACTTC
.,TRBJ2-7,.,TRBV5-1,CASSLVPGYEQYF,TGCGCCAGCAGCTTGGTGCCAGGATACGAGCAGTACTTC
.,TRBJ1-2,.,TRBV4-1,CASSQWGDARYGYTF,TGCGCCAGCAGCCAATGGGGGGACGCCAGATATGGCTACACCTTC
few,TRBJ2-1,.,TRBV28,CASSLGDRQFF,TGTGCCAGCAGTTTAGGAGATCGGCAGTTCTTC
.,TRBJ1-4,.,TRBV7-3,CASRRGIGGANEKLFF,TGTGCCAGCAGGAGGGGAATCGGGGGAGCTAATGAAAAACTGTTTTTT
.,TRBJ2-7,.,TRBV23-1,CASSRGQGSYEQYF,TGCGCCAGCAGTCGGGGTCAGGGATCCTACGAGCAGTACTTC
.,TRBJ2-7,TRBD2,TRBV29-1,CSGIILAGVGYEQYF,TGCAGCGGGATCATACTAGCGGGAGTCGGCTACGAGCAGTACTTC
once,TRBJ1-5,TRBD1,TRBV28,CASSLPQGAVRPQHF,TGTGCCAGCAGTCTTCCACAGGGGGCAGTTCGGCCCCAGCATTTT
.,TRBJ1-1,.,TRBV25-1,CASMTVGEAFF,TGTGCCAGTATGACAGTCGGTGAAGCTTTCTTT
few,TRBJ2-1,.,TRBV23-1,CATPLGSSYNEQFF,TGCGCCACCCCTCTGGGGAGCTCCTACAATGAGCAGTTCTTC
.,TRBJ2-3,.,TRBV7-9,CSSTPQLGSGTDTQYF,TGTTCCAGCACCCCCCAGCTGGGTAGCGGCACAGATACGCAGTATTTT
few,TRBJ2-4,TRBD2,TRBV19,CASSKGSGRGQEKNIQYF,TGTGCCAGTAGTAAAGGTAGCGGGAGGGGTCAGGAAAAAAACATTCAGTACTTC
.,TRBJ1-3,.,TRBV25-1,CASTSMETGNTIYF,TGTGCCAGCACCTCTATGGAGACTGGAAACACCATATATTTT
once,TRBJ1-2,TRBD1,TRBV28,CASRDRGPYGYTF,TGTGCCAGCCGGGACAGGGGCCCCTATGGCTACACCTTC
.,TRBJ2-3,TRBD2,TRBV7-2,CASSLTGASGRIGTDTQYF,TGTGCCAGCAGCTTAACAGGAGCTAGCGGGAGGATCGGCACAGATACGCAGTATTTT
few,TRBJ1-1,.,TRBV30,CAWRSPTGLGENTEAFF,TGTGCCTGGAGGTCCCCGACAGGCCTGGGGGAGAACACTGAAGCTTTCTTT
.,TRBJ2-7,.,TRBV20-1,CSARTGTLLTF,TGCAGTGCTAGAACAGGGACACTCCTTACCTTC
.,TRBJ1-1,.,TRBV28,CASSLAGSDTEAFF,TGTGCCAGCAGTTTAGCGGGATCCGACACTGAAGCTTTCTTT
.,TRBJ1-3,.,TRBV19,CASSRSGVYSGNTIYF,TGTGCCAGTAGTAGATCAGGGGTCTACTCTGGAAACACCATATATTTT
.,TRBJ1-1,.,TRBV5-4,CASSEANTEAFF,TGTGCCAGCAGCGAAGCAAACACTGAAGCTTTCTTT
.,TRBJ1-1,.,TRBV28,CATKVGGTTEAFF,TGTGCCACCAAAGTGGGAGGGACCACTGAAGCTTTCTTT
few,TRBJ1-1,.,TRBV21-1,CASSAGENTEAFF,TGTGCCAGCAGCGCGGGAGAGAACACTGAAGCTTTCTTT
.,TRBJ2-7,TRBD2,TRBV19,CASSGLAGGRYEQYF,TGTGCCAGTAGCGGACTAGCGGGAGGGCGCTACGAGCAGTACTTC
.,TRBJ2-4,TRBD1,TRBV11-2,CASSLERGLAKNIQYF,TGTGCCAGCAGCTTAGAAAGGGGGCTAGCCAAAAACATTCAGTACTTC
.,TRBJ2-3,TRBD2,TRBV5-4,CASSPKVAGGTDTQYF,TGTGCCAGCAGTCCCAAGGTAGCGGGAGGCACAGATACGCAGTATTTT
.,TRBJ1-1,.,TRBV28,CASSGDRPRTFF,TGTGCCAGCAGCGGTGACAGGCCGCGGACTTTCTTT
few,TRBJ2-2,TRBD1,TRBV7-8,CASSSTGGLGGELFF,TGTGCCAGCAGCTCCACAGGGGGCCTGGGCGGGGAGCTGTTTTTT